This T cell receptor beta chain is from a study of blood T cell repertoires in COVID-19. Overall study context: Specimens from acute and convalescent COVID-19 originated in the United States, Italy and Spain.

Authors' analysis steps: Reference gene primer amplification gave estimated nucleated cell counts. The repertoire was sequenced with immunoSEQ multiplex PCR; TCRdb's copy has only in-frame clones and lacks some. The V and J calls and clone size were taken over from that table, and D and trimming were inferred from the DNA. The repertoire includes 15,000 to 20,000 clones, about four fifths of them detected once, and approximately 9.1% sits in the top ten. V lost 8 bases to trimming and J lost 9 bases; unmatched junction nucleotides: 16. CDR1 and CDR2 from the germline V gene are SGHRS and YFSETQ. The CDR3 sequence is 16 residues long.

The source is a human donor in a cohort sampled during active COVID-19. This chain joins TRBV5-1 and TRBJ2-1; 11 bases are shared with TRBD2. The specimen was peripheral blood. The CDR3 here is CASKALSTSGTGEQFF. The CDR3 region has the DNA TGCGCCAGTAAAGCACTATCGACTAGCGGGACGGGTGAGCAGTTCTTC.